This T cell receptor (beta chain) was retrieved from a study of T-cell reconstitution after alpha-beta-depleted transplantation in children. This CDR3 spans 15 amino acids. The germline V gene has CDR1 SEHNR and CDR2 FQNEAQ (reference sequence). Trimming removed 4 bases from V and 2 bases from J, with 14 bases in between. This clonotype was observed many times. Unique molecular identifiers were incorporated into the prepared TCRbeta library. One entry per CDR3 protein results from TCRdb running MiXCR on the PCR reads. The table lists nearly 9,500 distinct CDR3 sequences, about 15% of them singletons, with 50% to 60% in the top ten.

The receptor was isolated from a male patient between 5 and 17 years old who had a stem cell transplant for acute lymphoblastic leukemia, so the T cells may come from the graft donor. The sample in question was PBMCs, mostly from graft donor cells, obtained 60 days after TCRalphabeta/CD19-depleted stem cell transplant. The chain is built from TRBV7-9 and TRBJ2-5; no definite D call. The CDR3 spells CASSSTSLRQETQYF. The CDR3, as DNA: TGTGCCAGCAGCTCTACGTCGTTGAGGCAAGAGACCCAGTACTTC.